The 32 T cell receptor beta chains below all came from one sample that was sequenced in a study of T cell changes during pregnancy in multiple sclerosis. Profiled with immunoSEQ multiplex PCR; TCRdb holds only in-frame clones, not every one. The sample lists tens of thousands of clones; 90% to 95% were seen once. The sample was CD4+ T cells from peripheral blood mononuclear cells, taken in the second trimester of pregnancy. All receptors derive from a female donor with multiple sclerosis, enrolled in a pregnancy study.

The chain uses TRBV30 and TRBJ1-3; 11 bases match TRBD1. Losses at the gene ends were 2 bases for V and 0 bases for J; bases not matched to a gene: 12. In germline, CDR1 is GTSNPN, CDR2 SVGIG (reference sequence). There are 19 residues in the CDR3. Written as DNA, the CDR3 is TGTGCCTGGAGTCGGGACAGGGGGTCCTCGAACCTCTCTGGAAACACCATATATTTT. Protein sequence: CAWSRDRGSSNLSGNTIYF.

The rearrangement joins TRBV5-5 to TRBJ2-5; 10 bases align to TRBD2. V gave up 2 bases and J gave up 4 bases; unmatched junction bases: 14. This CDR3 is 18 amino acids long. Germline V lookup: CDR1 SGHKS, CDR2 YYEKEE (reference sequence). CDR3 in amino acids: CASSFSIAGGHRTETQYF. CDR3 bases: TGTGCCAGCAGCTTTTCGATAGCGGGAGGCCACCGGACAGAGACCCAGTACTTC.

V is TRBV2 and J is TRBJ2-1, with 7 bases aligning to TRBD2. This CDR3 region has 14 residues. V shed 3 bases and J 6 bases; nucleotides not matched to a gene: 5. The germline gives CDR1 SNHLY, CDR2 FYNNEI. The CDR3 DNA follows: TGTGCCAGCAGTGATCCTAGCGGTGGCAATGAGCAGTTCTTC. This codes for CASSDPSGGNEQFF.

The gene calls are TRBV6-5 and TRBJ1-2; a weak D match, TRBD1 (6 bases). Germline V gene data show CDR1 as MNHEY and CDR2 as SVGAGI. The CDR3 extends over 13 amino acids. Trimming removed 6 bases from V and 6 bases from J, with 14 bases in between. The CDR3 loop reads CASRPNRENGYTF. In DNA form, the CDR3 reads TGTGCCAGCAGGCCTAACAGGGAGAATGGCTACACCTTC.

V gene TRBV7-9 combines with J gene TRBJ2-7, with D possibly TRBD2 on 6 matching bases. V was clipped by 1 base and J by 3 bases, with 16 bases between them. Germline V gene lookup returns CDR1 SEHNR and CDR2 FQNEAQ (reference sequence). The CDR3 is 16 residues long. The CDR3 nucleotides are TGTGCCAGCAGCTTAGTGGTAGCGGTAAACGTCTACGAGCAGTACTTC. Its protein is CASSLVVAVNVYEQYF. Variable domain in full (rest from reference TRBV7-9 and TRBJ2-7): DTGVSQNPRHKITKRGQNVTFRCDPISEHNRLYWYRQTLGQGPEFLTYFQNEAQLEKSRLLSDRFSAERPKGSFSTLEIQRTEQGDSAMYLCASSLVVAVNVYEQYFGPGTRLTVT.

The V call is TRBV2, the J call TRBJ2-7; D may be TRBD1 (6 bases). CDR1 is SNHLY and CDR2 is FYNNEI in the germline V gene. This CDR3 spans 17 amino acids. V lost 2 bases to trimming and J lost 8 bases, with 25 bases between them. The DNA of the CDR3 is TGTGCCAGCAGTGAATGGATTAATAGGGGACAAAGAACCCAGCAGTACTTC. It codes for CASSEWINRGQRTQQYF. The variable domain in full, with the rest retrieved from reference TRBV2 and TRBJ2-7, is EPEVTQTPSHQVTQMGQEVILRCVPISNHLYFYWYRQILGQKVEFLVSFYNNEISEKSEIFDDQFSVERPDGSNFTLKIRSTKLEDSAMYFCASSEWINRGQRTQQYFGPGTRLTVT.

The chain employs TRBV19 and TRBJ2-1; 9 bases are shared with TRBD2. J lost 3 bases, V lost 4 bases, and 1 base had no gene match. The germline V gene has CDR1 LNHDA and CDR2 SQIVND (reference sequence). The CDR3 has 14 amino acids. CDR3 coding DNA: TGTGCCAGTAGTAGGACTAGCGACTACAATGAGCAGTTCTTC. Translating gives CASSRTSDYNEQFF. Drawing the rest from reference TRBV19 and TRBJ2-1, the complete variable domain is DGGITQSPKYLFRKEGQNVTLSCEQNLNHDAMYWYRQDPGQGLRLIYYSQIVNDFQKGDIAEGYSVSREKKESFPLTVTSAQKNPTAFYLCASSRTSDYNEQFFGPGTRLTVL.

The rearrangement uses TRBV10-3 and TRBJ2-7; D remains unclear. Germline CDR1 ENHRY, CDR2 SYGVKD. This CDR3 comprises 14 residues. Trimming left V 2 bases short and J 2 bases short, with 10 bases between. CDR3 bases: TGTGCCATCAGTGAGCTTCAAGAGACCTACGAGCAGTACTTC. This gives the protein CAISELQETYEQYF.

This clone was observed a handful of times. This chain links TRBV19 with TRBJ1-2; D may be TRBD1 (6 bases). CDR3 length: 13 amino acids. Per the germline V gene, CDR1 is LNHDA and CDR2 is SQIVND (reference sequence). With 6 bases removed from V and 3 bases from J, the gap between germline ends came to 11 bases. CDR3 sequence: CASRINRDYGYTF. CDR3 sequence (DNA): TGTGCCAGTAGGATCAACAGGGACTATGGCTACACCTTC.

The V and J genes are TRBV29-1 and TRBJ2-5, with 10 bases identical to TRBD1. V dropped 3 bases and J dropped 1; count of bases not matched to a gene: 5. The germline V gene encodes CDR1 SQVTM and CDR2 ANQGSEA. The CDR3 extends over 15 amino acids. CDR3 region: CSVDTGQGIQETQYF. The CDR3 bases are TGCAGCGTTGATACGGGACAGGGGATCCAAGAGACCCAGTACTTC. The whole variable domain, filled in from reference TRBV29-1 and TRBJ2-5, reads SAVISQKPSRDICQRGTSLTIQCQVDSQVTMMFWYRQQPGQSLTLIATANQGSEATYESGFVIDKFPISRPNLTFSTLTVSNMSPEDSSIYLCSVDTGQGIQETQYFGPGTRLLVL.

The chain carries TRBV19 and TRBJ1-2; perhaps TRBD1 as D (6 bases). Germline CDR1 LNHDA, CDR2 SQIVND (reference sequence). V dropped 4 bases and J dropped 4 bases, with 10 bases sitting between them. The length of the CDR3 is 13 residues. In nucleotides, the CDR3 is TGTGCCAGTAGTACCGGACAGAGCTATGGCTACACCTTC. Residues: CASSTGQSYGYTF.

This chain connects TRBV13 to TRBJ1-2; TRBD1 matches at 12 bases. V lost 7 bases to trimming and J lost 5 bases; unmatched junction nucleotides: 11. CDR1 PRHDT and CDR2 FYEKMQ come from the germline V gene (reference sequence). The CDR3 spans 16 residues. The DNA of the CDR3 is TGTGCCAGCACTACAGTTCCGGGACAGGGGGCTTATGGCTACACCTTC. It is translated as CASTTVPGQGAYGYTF.

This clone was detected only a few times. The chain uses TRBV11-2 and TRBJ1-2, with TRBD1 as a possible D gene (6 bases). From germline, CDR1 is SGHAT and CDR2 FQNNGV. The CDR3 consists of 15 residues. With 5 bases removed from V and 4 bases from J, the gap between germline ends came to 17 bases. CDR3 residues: CASSPQDRTSYGYTF. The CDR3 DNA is TGTGCCAGCAGCCCACAGGACAGAACATCCTATGGCTACACCTTC. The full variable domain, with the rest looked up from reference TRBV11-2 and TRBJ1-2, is EAGVAQSPRYKIIEKRQSVAFWCNPISGHATLYWYQQILGQGPKLLIQFQNNGVVDDSQLPKDRFSAERLKGVDSTLKIQPAKLEDSAVYLCASSPQDRTSYGYTFGSGTRLTVV.

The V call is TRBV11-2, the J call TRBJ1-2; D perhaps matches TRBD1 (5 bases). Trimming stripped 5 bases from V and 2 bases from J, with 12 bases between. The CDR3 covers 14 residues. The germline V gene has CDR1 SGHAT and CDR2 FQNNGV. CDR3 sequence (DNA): TGTGCCAGCAGCCCCCAGGGAGGGAACTATGGCTACACCTTC. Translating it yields CASSPQGGNYGYTF.

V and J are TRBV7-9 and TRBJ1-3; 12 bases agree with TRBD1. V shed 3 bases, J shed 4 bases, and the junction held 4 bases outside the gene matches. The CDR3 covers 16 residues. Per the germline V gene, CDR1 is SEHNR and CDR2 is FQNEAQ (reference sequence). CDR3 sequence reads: CASSLGQGAPGNTIYF. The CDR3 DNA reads TGTGCCAGCAGCTTGGGACAGGGGGCGCCCGGAAACACCATATATTTT.

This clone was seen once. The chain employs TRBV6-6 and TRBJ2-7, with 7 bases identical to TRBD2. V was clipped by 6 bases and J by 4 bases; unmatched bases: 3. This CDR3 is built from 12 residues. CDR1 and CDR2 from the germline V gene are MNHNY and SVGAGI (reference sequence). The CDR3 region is CASSPGGYEQYF. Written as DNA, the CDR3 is TGTGCCAGCAGCCCGGGGGGATACGAGCAGTACTTC.

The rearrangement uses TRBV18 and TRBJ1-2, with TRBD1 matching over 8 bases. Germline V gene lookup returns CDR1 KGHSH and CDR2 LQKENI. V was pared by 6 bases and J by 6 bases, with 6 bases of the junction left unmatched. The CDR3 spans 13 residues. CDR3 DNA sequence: TGTGCCAGCTCCGACAAGACAGGGGATGGCTACACCTTC. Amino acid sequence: CASSDKTGDGYTF.

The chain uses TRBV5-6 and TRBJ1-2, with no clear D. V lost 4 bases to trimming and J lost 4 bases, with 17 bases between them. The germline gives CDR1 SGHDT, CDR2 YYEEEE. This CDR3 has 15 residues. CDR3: CASSIPQRRAYGYTF. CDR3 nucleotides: TGTGCCAGCAGCATACCCCAGCGGAGAGCCTATGGCTACACCTTC. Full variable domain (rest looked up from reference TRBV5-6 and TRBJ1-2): DAGVTQSPTHLIKTRGQQVTLRCSPKSGHDTVSWYQQALGQGPQFIFQYYEEEERQRGNFPDRFSGHQFPNYSSELNVNALLLGDSALYLCASSIPQRRAYGYTFGSGTRLTVV.

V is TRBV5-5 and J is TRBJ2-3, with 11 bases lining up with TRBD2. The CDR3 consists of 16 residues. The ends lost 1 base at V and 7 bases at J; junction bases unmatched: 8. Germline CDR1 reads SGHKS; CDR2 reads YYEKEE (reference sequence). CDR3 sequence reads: CASSLRILAGANTQYF. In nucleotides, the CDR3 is TGTGCCAGCAGCTTGAGGATACTAGCGGGAGCAAATACGCAGTATTTT.

CDR3 in amino acids: CASSDTGTGELFF. CDR3 DNA: TGTGCCAGCAGCGATACAGGTACCGGGGAGCTGTTTTTT. V gene TRBV9 combines with J gene TRBJ2-2, with D perhaps TRBD1 (5 bases). The CDR3 extends over 13 amino acids. V was trimmed by 3 bases and J by 5 bases, leaving 8 bases between them. Germline CDR1 SGDLS, CDR2 YYNGEE.

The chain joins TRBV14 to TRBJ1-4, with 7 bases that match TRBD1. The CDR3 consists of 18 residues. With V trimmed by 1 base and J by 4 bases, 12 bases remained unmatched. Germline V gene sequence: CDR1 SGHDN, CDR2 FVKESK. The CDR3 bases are TGTGCCAGCAGCCAAGGCTCCGGGACAGCTACAAATAATGAAAAACTGTTTTTT. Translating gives CASSQGSGTATNNEKLFF.

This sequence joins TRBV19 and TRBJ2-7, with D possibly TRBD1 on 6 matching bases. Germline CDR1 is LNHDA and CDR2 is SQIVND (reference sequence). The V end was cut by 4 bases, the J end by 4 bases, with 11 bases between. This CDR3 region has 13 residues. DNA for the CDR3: TGTGCCAGTAGTAGAAGGGGGTCTTACGAGCAGTACTTC. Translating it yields CASSRRGSYEQYF.

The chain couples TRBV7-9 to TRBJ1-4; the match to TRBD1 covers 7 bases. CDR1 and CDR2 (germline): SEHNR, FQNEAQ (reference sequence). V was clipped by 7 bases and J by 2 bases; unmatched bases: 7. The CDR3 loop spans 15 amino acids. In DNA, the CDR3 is TGTGCCAGCACTCAGGACAGGAGGACTAATGAAAAACTGTTTTTT. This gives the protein CASTQDRRTNEKLFF. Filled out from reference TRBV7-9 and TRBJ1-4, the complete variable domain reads DTGVSQNPRHKITKRGQNVTFRCDPISEHNRLYWYRQTLGQGPEFLTYFQNEAQLEKSRLLSDRFSAERPKGSFSTLEIQRTEQGDSAMYLCASTQDRRTNEKLFFGSGTQLSVL.

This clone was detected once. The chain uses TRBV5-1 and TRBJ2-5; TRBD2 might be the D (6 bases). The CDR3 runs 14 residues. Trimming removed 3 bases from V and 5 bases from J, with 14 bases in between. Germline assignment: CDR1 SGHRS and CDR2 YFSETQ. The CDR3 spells CASSSDAGTETQYF. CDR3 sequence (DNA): TGCGCCAGCAGCTCTGATGCGGGGACCGAGACCCAGTACTTC.

DNA for the CDR3: TGTGCCAGCAGCTCGGTCGTACTAGCGGGGGCTAACTCCTACAATGAGCAGTTCTTC. Amino acid sequence: CASSSVVLAGANSYNEQFF. The chain has TRBV5-4 and TRBJ2-1; 11 bases map to TRBD2. The ends lost 3 bases at V and 0 bases at J; junction bases unmatched: 11. The CDR3 runs 19 residues. Looked up from germline, CDR1 is SGHNT and CDR2 is YYREEE (reference sequence).

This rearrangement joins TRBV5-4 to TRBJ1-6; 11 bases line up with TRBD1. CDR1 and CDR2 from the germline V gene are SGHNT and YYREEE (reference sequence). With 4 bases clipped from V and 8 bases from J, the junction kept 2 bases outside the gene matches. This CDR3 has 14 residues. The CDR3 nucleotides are TGTGCCAGCAGCAGGGACAGGGGGGATTCACCCCTCCACTTT. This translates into CASSRDRGDSPLHF.

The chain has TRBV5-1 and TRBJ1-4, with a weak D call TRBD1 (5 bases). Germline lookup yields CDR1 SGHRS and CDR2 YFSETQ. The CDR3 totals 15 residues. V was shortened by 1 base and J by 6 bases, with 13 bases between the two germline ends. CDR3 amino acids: CASSLQGAKDEKLFF. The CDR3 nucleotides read TGCGCCAGCAGCTTGCAAGGGGCGAAGGATGAAAAACTGTTTTTT.

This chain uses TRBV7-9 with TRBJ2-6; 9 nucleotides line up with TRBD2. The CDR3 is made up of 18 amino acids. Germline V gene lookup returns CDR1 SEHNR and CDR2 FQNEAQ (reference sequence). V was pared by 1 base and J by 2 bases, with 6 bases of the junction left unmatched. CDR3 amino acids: CASSLVLAGVAGANVLTF. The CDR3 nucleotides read TGTGCCAGCAGCTTAGTATTAGCGGGAGTAGCTGGGGCCAACGTCCTGACTTTC. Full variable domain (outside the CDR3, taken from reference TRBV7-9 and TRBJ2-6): DTGVSQNPRHKITKRGQNVTFRCDPISEHNRLYWYRQTLGQGPEFLTYFQNEAQLEKSRLLSDRFSAERPKGSFSTLEIQRTEQGDSAMYLCASSLVLAGVAGANVLTFGAGSRLTVL.

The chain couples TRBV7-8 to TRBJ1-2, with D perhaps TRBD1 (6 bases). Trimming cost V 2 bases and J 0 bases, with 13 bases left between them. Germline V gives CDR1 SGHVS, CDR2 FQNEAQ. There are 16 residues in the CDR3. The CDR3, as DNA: TGTGCCAGCAGCTTATCCGTGGACAGAGCTAACTATGGCTACACCTTC. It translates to CASSLSVDRANYGYTF. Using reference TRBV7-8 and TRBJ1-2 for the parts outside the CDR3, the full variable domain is GAGVSQSPRYKVAKRGQDVALRCDPISGHVSLFWYQQALGQGPEFLTYFQNEAQLDKSGLPSDRFFAERPEGSVSTLKIQRTQQEDSAVYLCASSLSVDRANYGYTFGSGTRLTVV.

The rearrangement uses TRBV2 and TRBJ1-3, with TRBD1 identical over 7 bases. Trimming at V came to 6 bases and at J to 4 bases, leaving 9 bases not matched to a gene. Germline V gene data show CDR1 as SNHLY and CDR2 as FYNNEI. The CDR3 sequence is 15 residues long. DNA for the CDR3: TGTGCCAGCAGCGGTGCAGGGGGATCGGGAAACACCATATATTTT. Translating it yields CASSGAGGSGNTIYF.

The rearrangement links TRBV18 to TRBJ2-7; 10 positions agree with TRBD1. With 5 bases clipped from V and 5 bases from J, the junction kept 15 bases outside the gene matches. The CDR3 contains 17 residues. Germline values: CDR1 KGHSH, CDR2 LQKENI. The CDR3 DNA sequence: TGTGCCAGCTCATTTTCCCCGGGACAGGGGCGAGAGAACGAGCAGTACTTC. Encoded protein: CASSFSPGQGRENEQYF.

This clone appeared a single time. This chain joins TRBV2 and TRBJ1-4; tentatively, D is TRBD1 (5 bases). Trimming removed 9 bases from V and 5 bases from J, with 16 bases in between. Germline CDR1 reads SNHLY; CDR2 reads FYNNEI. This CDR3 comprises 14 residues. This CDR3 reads CARPSQAENEKLFF. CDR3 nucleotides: TGTGCCAGACCCTCACAGGCTGAAAATGAAAAACTGTTTTTT.